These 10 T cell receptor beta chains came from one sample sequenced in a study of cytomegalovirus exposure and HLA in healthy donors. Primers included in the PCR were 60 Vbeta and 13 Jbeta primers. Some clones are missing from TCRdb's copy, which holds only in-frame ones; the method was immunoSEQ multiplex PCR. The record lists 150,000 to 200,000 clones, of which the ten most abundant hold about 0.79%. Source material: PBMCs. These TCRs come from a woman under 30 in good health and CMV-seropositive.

CDR3 amino acids: CASIPDGSGGRREQYF. The CDR3 DNA reads TGTGCCAGCATCCCCGACGGATCGGGGGGCCGTAGAGAGCAGTACTTC. The gene calls are TRBV5-4 and TRBJ2-7; TRBD2 might be the D (7 bases). Trimming cost V 6 bases and J 7 bases, with 26 bases left between them. Germline V gene sequence: CDR1 SGHNT, CDR2 YYREEE (reference sequence). This CDR3 is built from 16 residues.

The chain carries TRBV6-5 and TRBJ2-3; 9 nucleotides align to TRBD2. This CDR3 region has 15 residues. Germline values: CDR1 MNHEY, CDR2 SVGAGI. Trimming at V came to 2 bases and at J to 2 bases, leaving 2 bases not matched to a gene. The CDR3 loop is CASSYGLANTDTQYF. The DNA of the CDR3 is TGTGCCAGCAGTTACGGACTAGCGAACACAGATACGCAGTATTTT.

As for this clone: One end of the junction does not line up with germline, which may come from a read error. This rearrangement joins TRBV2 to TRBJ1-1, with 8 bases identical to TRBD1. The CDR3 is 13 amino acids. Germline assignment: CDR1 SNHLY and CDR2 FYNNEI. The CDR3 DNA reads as TGTGCCAGCTGTGACAGGGGAGTCACTGAAGCTTTCTTT. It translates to CASCDRGVTEAFF.

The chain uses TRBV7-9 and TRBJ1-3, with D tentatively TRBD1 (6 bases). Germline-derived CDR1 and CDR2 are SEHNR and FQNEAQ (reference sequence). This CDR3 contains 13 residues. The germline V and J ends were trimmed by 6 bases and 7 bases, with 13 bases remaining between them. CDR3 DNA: TGTGCCAGCAGAGGGGGGGATTACAACACCATATATTTT. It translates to CASRGGDYNTIYF.

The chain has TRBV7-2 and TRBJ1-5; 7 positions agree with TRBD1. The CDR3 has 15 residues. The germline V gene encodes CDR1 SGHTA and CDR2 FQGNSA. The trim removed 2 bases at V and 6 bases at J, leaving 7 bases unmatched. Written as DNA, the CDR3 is TGTGCCAGCAGCTTACACCAGGGGGTAGGTCAGCCCCAGCATTTT. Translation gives CASSLHQGVGQPQHF.

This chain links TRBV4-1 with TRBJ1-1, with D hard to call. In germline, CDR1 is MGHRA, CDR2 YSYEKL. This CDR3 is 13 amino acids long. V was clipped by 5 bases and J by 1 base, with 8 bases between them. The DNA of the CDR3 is TGCGCCAGCAGCACTACAACGAACACTGAAGCTTTCTTT. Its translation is CASSTTTNTEAFF.

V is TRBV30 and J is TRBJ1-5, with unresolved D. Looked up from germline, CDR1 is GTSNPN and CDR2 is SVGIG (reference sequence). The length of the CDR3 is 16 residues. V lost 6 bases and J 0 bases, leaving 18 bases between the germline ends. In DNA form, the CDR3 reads TGTGCCTGCCCCCGGCCGGGGTTTTATAGCAATCAGCCCCAGCATTTT. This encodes CACPRPGFYSNQPQHF.

This CDR3 reads CASSAGGKEKDTQYF. The CDR3 bases are TGTGCCAGCAGTGCAGGCGGGAAAGAGAAGGATACGCAGTATTTT. The chain couples TRBV6-1 to TRBJ2-3; possible D gene TRBD2, 6 bases. CDR3 length equals 15 residues. CDR1 and CDR2 (germline): MNHNS, SASEGT. The V end lost 4 bases, the J end lost 6 bases, and 17 bases lay between the germline ends.

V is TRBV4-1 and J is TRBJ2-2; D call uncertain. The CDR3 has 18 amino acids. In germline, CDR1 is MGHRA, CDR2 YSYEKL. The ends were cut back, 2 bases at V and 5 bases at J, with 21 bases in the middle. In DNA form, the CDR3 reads TGCGCCAGCAGCCAATTACCAGCCGAGGCGGTAGTGACCGGGGAGCTGTTTTTT. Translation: CASSQLPAEAVVTGELFF.

The CDR3 loop reads CAWSGGGPEQYF. CDR3 nucleotide sequence: TGTGCCTGGAGTGGGGGGGGGCCTGAGCAGTACTTC. V and J are TRBV30 and TRBJ2-7; D may be TRBD2 (7 bases). V lost 1 base to trimming and J lost 7 bases, with 11 bases between them. CDR1 and CDR2 (germline): GTSNPN, SVGIG (reference sequence). The CDR3 extends over 12 amino acids.